This T cell receptor (beta chain) was observed in a study of blood T cell repertoires in COVID-19. This CDR3 is built from 13 residues. V was shortened by 5 bases and J by 2 bases, with 9 bases between the two germline ends. Germline V gene data show CDR1 as SGHRS and CDR2 as YFSETQ. Profiled with immunoSEQ multiplex PCR; TCRdb holds only in-frame clones, not every one. In the table there are about 220,000 clones, around 85% of which are singletons. The TCR comes from a woman in her sixties or seventies with COVID-19, enrolled during active disease. Specimen: peripheral blood. The chain has TRBV5-1 and TRBJ2-3; D perhaps matches TRBD1 (6 bases). CDR3 region: CASSTGYTDTQYF. The CDR3 DNA is TGCGCCAGCAGTACAGGGTACACAGATACGCAGTATTTT.